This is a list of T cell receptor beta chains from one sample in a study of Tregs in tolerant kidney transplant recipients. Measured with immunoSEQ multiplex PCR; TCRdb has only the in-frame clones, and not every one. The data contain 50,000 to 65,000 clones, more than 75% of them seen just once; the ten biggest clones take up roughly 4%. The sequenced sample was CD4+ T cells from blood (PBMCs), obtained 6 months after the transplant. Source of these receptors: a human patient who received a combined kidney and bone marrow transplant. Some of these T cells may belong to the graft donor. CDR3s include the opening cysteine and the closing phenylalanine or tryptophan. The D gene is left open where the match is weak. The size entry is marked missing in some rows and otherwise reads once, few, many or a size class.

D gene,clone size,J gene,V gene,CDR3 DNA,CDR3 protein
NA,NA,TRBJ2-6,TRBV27,TGTGCCAGCAGGAGGGGGGCCAACGTCCTGACTTTC,CASRRGANVLTF
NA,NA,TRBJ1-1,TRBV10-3,TGTGCCATCAAATTGGAGCCGGGCACTGAAGCTTTCTTT,CAIKLEPGTEAFF
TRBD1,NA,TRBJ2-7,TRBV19,TGTGCCAGTAGTCCGGGACAGAGATACGAGCAGTACTTC,CASSPGQRYEQYF
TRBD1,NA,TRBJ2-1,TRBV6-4,TGTGCCAGCAGCGAGACAGGGGGCCCTTACAATGAGCAGTTCTTC,CASSETGGPYNEQFF
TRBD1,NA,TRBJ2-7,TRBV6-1,TGTGCCAGCAGTGGCGGACAGGCCCCTACAGTGGACGAGCAGTACTTC,CASSGGQAPTVDEQYF
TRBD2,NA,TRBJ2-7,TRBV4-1,TGCGCCAGCAGCCAAGGCGGGACTAGCGGGTACGAGCAGTACTTC,CASSQGGTSGYEQYF
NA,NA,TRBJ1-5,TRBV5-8,TGTGCCAGCACCGTTAACCGGAATCAGCCCCAGCATTTT,CASTVNRNQPQHF
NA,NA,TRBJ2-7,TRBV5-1,TGCGCCAGCAGCTTCCAGGGGTCAAGCTCCTACGAGCAGTACTTC,CASSFQGSSSYEQYF
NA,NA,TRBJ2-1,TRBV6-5,TGTGCCAGCAGGCGCCACTCCTACAATGAGCAGTTCTTC,CASRRHSYNEQFF
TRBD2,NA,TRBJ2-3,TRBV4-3,TGCGCCAGCAGCCTGAAGGGACTAGCGGGGGCACGGATACACTCAGATACGCAGTATTTT,CASSLKGLAGARIHSDTQYF
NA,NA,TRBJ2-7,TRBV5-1,TGCGCCAGCAGCCTAGGGAGGCTGTCCGTAGACCACGAGCAGTACTTC,CASSLGRLSVDHEQYF
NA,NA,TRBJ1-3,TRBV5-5,TGTGCCAGCAGCCCGGGGGGTGGAAACACCATATATTTT,CASSPGGGNTIYF
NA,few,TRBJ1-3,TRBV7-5,TGTGTCAGAAGCTTACTAGGGGGCTCCTCTGGAAACACCATATATTTT,CVRSLLGGSSGNTIYF
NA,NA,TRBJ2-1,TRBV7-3,TGTGCCAGCAGCCCTAGCTCGGGGTGGAATGAGCAGTTCTTC,CASSPSSGWNEQFF
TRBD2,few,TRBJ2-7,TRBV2,TGTGCCAGCAGTGATAGGACTAGCGGGTACTACGAGCAGTACTTC,CASSDRTSGYYEQYF
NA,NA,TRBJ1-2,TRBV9,TGTGCCAGCAGCCTTCTGCAGGGTCCAGGGGTCTATGGCTACACCTTC,CASSLLQGPGVYGYTF
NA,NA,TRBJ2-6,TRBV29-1,TGCAGCGCTCGGAGCTCTGGGGCCAACGTCCTGACTTTC,CSARSSGANVLTF
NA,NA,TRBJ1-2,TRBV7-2,TGTGCCAGCAGCCAGGTCTATGGCTACACCTTC,CASSQVYGYTF
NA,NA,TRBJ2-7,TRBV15,TGTGCCACCAGCAGAGGTAGCGCACACTACGAGCAGTACTTC,CATSRGSAHYEQYF
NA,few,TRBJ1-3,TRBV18,TGTGCCAGCTCACCTGGACTTCACTCTGGAAACACCATATATTTT,CASSPGLHSGNTIYF